The clone carrying this T cell receptor (beta chain) was counted between two and nine times. Sequencing used immunoSEQ multiplex PCR; TCRdb keeps in-frame clones, though not all of them. The top ten hold roughly two fifths of the sample, which has some 80,000 clones, approximately 80% seen once. The data originate from a study of blood T cell repertoires in COVID-19. Turning to the study itself: Sample material is recorded as cDNA or gDNA derived from T cells, B-cell-depleted T cells, or PBMCs.

Germline CDR1 is MDHEN and CDR2 is SYDVKM. The junction had 15 bases not matched to a gene; V was cut back by 6 bases and J by 4 bases. This CDR3 comprises 17 residues. The sequence was collected from a man aged 80 or over with acute or convalescent COVID-19. The chain has TRBV28 and TRBJ2-7, with 10 bases aligning to TRBD1. Sequencing was performed on peripheral blood. The CDR3 sequence: CASSSIPRGQGGYEQYF. The CDR3 DNA reads TGTGCCAGCAGCTCAATTCCGCGAGGACAGGGGGGTTACGAGCAGTACTTC. Drawing the rest from reference TRBV28 and TRBJ2-7, the complete variable domain is DVKVTQSSRYLVKRTGEKVFLECVQDMDHENMFWYRQDPGLGLRLIYFSYDVKMKEKGDIPEGYSVSREKKERFSLILESASTNQTSMYLCASSSIPRGQGGYEQYFGPGTRLTVT.